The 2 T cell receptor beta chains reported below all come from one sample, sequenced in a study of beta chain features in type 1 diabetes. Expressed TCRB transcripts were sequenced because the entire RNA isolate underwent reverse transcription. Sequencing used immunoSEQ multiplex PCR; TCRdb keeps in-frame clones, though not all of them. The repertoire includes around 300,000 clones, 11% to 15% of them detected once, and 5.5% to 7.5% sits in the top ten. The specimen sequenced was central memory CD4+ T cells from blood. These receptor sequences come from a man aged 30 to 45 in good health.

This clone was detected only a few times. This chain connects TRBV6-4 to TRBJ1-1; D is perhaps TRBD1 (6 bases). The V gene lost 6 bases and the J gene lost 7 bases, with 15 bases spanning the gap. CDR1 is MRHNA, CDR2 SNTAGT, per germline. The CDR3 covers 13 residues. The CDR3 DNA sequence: TGTGCCAGCAGCAGTTCCAGGGGCGGTGAAGCTTTCTTT. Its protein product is CASSSSRGGEAFF.

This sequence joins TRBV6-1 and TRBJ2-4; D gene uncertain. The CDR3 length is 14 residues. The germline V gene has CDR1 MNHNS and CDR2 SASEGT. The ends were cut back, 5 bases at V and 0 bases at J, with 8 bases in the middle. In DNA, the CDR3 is TGTGCCAGCAGTCAAGTCATAGCCAAAAACATTCAGTACTTC. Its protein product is CASSQVIAKNIQYF.